The 30 T cell receptor beta chains presented below share a single source sample, sequenced in a study of blood T cell repertoires in COVID-19. The repertoire was sequenced with immunoSEQ multiplex PCR; TCRdb's copy has only in-frame clones and lacks some. Here the sample spans 75,000 to 100,000 clones, approximately 86% being singletons. Sequenced input: peripheral blood. The receptors derive from a woman of 80 years or more with acute or convalescent COVID-19.

The V gene is TRBV5-1, the J gene TRBJ1-2; a possible D gene is TRBD1 (5 bases). This CDR3 contains 15 residues. Germline V CDR1 and CDR2: SGHRS, YFSETQ. Trimming took off 0 bases at V and 6 bases at J, with 15 bases between the two ends. The CDR3 nucleotides read TGCGCCAGCAGCTTGGCCAGCGGAGGGACGGATGGCTACACCTTC. This gives the protein CASSLASGGTDGYTF.

The V gene is TRBV7-9, the J gene TRBJ2-3, with 10 bases fitting TRBD2. V shed 2 bases, J shed 4 bases, and the junction held 12 bases outside the gene matches. The CDR3 covers 18 residues. Per the germline V gene, CDR1 is SEHNR and CDR2 is FQNEAQ (reference sequence). The CDR3 DNA sequence: TGTGCCAGCAGCTTAATACCCCCTAGCGGGGGTGGAGCAGATACGCAGTATTTT. It is translated as CASSLIPPSGGGADTQYF.

The V and J genes are TRBV9 and TRBJ1-3; D may be TRBD1 (5 bases). Per germline, CDR1 SGDLS and CDR2 YYNGEE. Trimming cost V 3 bases and J 0 bases, with 13 bases left between them. The length of the CDR3 is 16 residues. The CDR3 region is CASSATTTASGNTIYF. The CDR3 nucleotides are TGTGCCAGCAGCGCCACAACGACAGCCTCTGGAAACACCATATATTTT.

CDR3 sequence: CASSSTQGAASYNSPLHF. The CDR3 nucleotides are TGCGCCAGCAGCTCTACACAGGGGGCAGCGTCCTATAATTCACCCCTCCACTTT. The rearrangement uses TRBV5-1 and TRBJ1-6; 9 nucleotides align to TRBD1. The germline V gene encodes CDR1 SGHRS and CDR2 YFSETQ. J was trimmed by 1 base and V by 3 bases; bases with no gene match: 8. The CDR3 spans 18 residues.

This chain uses TRBV3-1 (or the pseudogene TRBV3-2) with TRBJ2-1; the match to TRBD1 covers 10 bases. This CDR3 region has 12 residues. V trimming: 6 bases; J trimming: 9 bases; junction bases outside the gene matches: 2. Germline lookup yields CDR1 LGHDT and CDR2 YNNKEL (reference sequence). The CDR3: CASRGQGIEQFF. The CDR3 nucleotides read TGTGCCAGCAGGGGACAGGGGATTGAGCAGTTCTTC.

This chain joins TRBV11-3 and TRBJ2-5; TRBD1 agrees at 9 bases. The CDR3 runs to 14 residues. After removal of 3 bases from V and 4 bases from J, the junction contained 3 bases not matched to a gene. The germline V gene has CDR1 SGHNT and CDR2 YENEEA. CDR3 region: CASSFLDRGETQYF. The DNA for the CDR3 is TGTGCCAGCAGCTTTTTGGACAGGGGAGAGACCCAGTACTTC.

The rearrangement joins TRBV4-1 to TRBJ2-7, with 9 bases fitting TRBD1. CDR1 and CDR2 from the germline V gene are MGHRA and YSYEKL. The CDR3 consists of 16 residues. J was trimmed by 2 bases and V by 0 bases; bases with no gene match: 5. CDR3 region: CASSQDETGGTYEQYF. In nucleotides, the CDR3 is TGCGCCAGCAGCCAAGATGAGACAGGGGGGACCTACGAGCAGTACTTC.

The chain has TRBV5-1 and TRBJ2-3, with 8 bases matching TRBD2. This CDR3 comprises 14 residues. Germline loops: CDR1 SGHRS, CDR2 YFSETQ. With V trimmed by 6 bases and J by 3 bases, 6 bases remained unmatched. In DNA, the CDR3 is TGCGCCAGCAATCTCGGGGGGGCTACAGATACGCAGTATTTT. Encoded protein: CASNLGGATDTQYF.

V usage is TRBV7-9 and J usage is TRBJ1-6, with TRBD1 as a possible D gene (5 bases). CDR1 SEHNR and CDR2 FQNEAQ come from the germline V gene (reference sequence). Trimming left V 5 bases short and J 7 bases short, with 15 bases between. The CDR3 covers 15 residues. CDR3 in DNA: TGTGCCAGCAGCGTTAGCGGGGCGGAAAATTCACCCCTCCACTTT. Translated: CASSVSGAENSPLHF.

A note on this clone: The sample carries other DNA sequences with the same CDR3. The V call is TRBV5-1, the J call TRBJ2-2; TRBD2 might be the D (5 bases). Deletions cut 0 bases from V and 0 bases from J, with 6 bases between. In germline, CDR1 is SGHRS, CDR2 YFSETQ. This CDR3 contains 15 residues. The CDR3 spells CASSLGGSNTGELFF. CDR3 coding DNA: TGCGCCAGCAGCTTGGGAGGGTCGAACACCGGGGAGCTGTTTTTT. Based on the CDR3 plus reference TRBV5-1 and TRBJ2-2, the full variable domain is KAGVTQTPRYLIKTRGQQVTLSCSPISGHRSVSWYQQTPGQGLQFLFEYFSETQRNKGNFPGRFSGRQFSNSRSEMNVSTLELGDSALYLCASSLGGSNTGELFFGEGSRLTVL.

The chain couples TRBV6-5 to TRBJ2-7; 7 bases map to TRBD1. V lost 8 bases to trimming and J lost 3 bases; unmatched junction nucleotides: 7. The CDR3 has 13 residues. Germline-derived CDR1 and CDR2 are MNHEY and SVGAGI. CDR3 in DNA: TGTGCCAGCGGGTGGGACAGAAGCTACGAGCAGTACTTC. It yields the protein CASGWDRSYEQYF.

CDR3 in amino acids: CASSLEGGNNEKLFF. The DNA for the CDR3 is TGCGCCAGCAGCTTGGAAGGGGGAAATAATGAAAAACTGTTTTTT. The J gene is TRBJ1-4, the V gene TRBV5-1; D is perhaps TRBD1 (6 bases). The CDR3 consists of 15 residues. Looked up from germline, CDR1 is SGHRS and CDR2 is YFSETQ. V lost 0 bases and J 4 bases, leaving 10 bases between the germline ends.

This chain uses TRBV9 with TRBJ2-2; D remains ambiguous. V was clipped by 3 bases and J by 7 bases, with 7 bases between them. The CDR3 covers 12 residues. The V gene's germline CDR1 is SGDLS and CDR2 YYNGEE. The CDR3 DNA follows: TGTGCCAGCAGCGCCCCCCTCGGGGAGCTGTTTTTT. Protein product: CASSAPLGELFF. The whole variable domain, filled in from reference TRBV9 and TRBJ2-2, reads DSGVTQTPKHLITATGQRVTLRCSPRSGDLSVYWYQQSLDQGLQFLIQYYNGEERAKGNILERFSAQQFPDLHSELNLSSLELGDSALYFCASSAPLGELFFGEGSRLTVL.

V usage is TRBV9 and J usage is TRBJ1-1; possible D gene TRBD1, 5 bases. With 0 bases removed from V and 5 bases from J, the gap between germline ends came to 14 bases. CDR3 length equals 15 residues. CDR1 and CDR2 from the germline V gene are SGDLS and YYNGEE. CDR3 sequence reads: CASSVVGTPGTEAFF. In DNA form, the CDR3 reads TGTGCCAGCAGCGTAGTAGGGACTCCGGGGACTGAAGCTTTCTTT.

This chain connects TRBV11-3 to TRBJ1-3; D is ambiguous. CDR1 and CDR2 (germline): SGHNT, YENEEA. The length of the CDR3 is 13 residues. V lost 6 bases, J lost 4 bases, and 10 bases lay in between. This CDR3 reads CASRRTGGNTIYF. Written as DNA, the CDR3 is TGTGCCAGCAGGAGAACGGGAGGAAACACCATATATTTT.

V and J are TRBV5-1 and TRBJ1-4, with TRBD1 matching 10 bases. V was clipped by 3 bases and J by 7 bases; unmatched bases: 3. Germline V lookup: CDR1 SGHRS, CDR2 YFSETQ. This CDR3 has 14 residues. CDR3 amino acids: CASSWGQGIEKLFF. DNA for the CDR3: TGCGCCAGCAGCTGGGGACAGGGGATTGAAAAACTGTTTTTT. The entire variable domain, with the rest obtained from reference TRBV5-1 and TRBJ1-4, is as follows: KAGVTQTPRYLIKTRGQQVTLSCSPISGHRSVSWYQQTPGQGLQFLFEYFSETQRNKGNFPGRFSGRQFSNSRSEMNVSTLELGDSALYLCASSWGQGIEKLFFGSGTQLSVL.

V and J are TRBV5-1 and TRBJ2-1; D remains unclear. CDR3 size: 13 residues. CDR1 and CDR2 (germline): SGHRS, YFSETQ. Between the trimmed V and J ends, which lost 5 bases and 1 base, there was a span of 7 bases. The CDR3 region is CASRPTSYNEQFF. The CDR3 DNA is TGCGCCAGCAGGCCGACTTCCTACAATGAGCAGTTCTTC. Based on the CDR3 plus reference TRBV5-1 and TRBJ2-1, the full variable domain is KAGVTQTPRYLIKTRGQQVTLSCSPISGHRSVSWYQQTPGQGLQFLFEYFSETQRNKGNFPGRFSGRQFSNSRSEMNVSTLELGDSALYLCASRPTSYNEQFFGPGTRLTVL.

J is TRBJ1-4 and V is TRBV6-4, with 7 nucleotides matching TRBD1. The V gene end was trimmed by 11 bases and the J gene end by 6 bases; junction bases not matched to a gene: 3. Germline CDR1 MRHNA, CDR2 SNTAGT. The CDR3 is 11 amino acids. The CDR3 spells CAAGTDEKLFF. CDR3 DNA sequence: TGTGCCGCAGGGACAGATGAAAAACTGTTTTTT.

The gene calls are TRBV7-6 and TRBJ2-2; D unresolved. Per germline, CDR1 SGHVS and CDR2 FNYEAQ. The V and J ends lost 3 bases and 0 bases respectively, with 11 bases between them. There are 16 residues in the CDR3. CDR3 amino acids: CASSFVWATNTGELFF. Here the CDR3 DNA reads TGTGCCAGCAGCTTTGTGTGGGCAACGAACACCGGGGAGCTGTTTTTT.

This chain joins TRBV3-1 (or the pseudogene TRBV3-2) and TRBJ2-1, with D unclear. Trimming stripped 4 bases from V and 3 bases from J, with 7 bases between. The CDR3 is 13 residues long. Germline CDR1 and CDR2: LGHDT and YNNKEL (reference sequence). CDR3 sequence: CASSPRNYNEQFF. CDR3 nucleotide sequence: TGTGCCAGCAGCCCGAGGAACTACAATGAGCAGTTCTTC.

The J gene is TRBJ1-5, the V gene TRBV11-2; tentative D call: TRBD1 (6 bases). The CDR3 totals 15 residues. CDR1 and CDR2 from the germline V gene are SGHAT and FQNNGV. V dropped 2 bases and J dropped 4 bases, with 12 bases sitting between them. The CDR3 region is CASSLTPQGNQPQHF. DNA of the CDR3: TGTGCCAGCAGCTTAACCCCCCAGGGGAATCAGCCCCAGCATTTT. The full variable domain, in which reference TRBV11-2 and TRBJ1-5 provide the parts outside the CDR3, is EAGVAQSPRYKIIEKRQSVAFWCNPISGHATLYWYQQILGQGPKLLIQFQNNGVVDDSQLPKDRFSAERLKGVDSTLKIQPAKLEDSAVYLCASSLTPQGNQPQHFGDGTRLSIL.

The genes are TRBV5-1 and TRBJ2-2; 8 bases agree with TRBD1. CDR3 length: 15 amino acids. Germline values: CDR1 SGHRS, CDR2 YFSETQ. Unmatched junction bases numbered 4, after V lost 5 bases and J lost 1 base. This CDR3 reads CASSQGQGNTGELFF. For the CDR3, the DNA is TGCGCCAGCAGTCAAGGACAGGGGAACACCGGGGAGCTGTTTTTT.

The chain has TRBV7-6 and TRBJ1-3; no reliable D call. V was pared by 5 bases and J by 3 bases, with 17 bases between. CDR3 length: 16 amino acids. CDR1 and CDR2 (germline): SGHVS, FNYEAQ. DNA for the CDR3: TGTGCCAGCAGCCCAAGCGCGGTACCGGATGGAAACACCATATATTTT. Protein product: CASSPSAVPDGNTIYF.

The sample holds a few counts of this clone. CDR3 bases: TGTGCCAGCAGCAAAGCAGGACACACCTACGAGCAGTACTTC. It is translated as CASSKAGHTYEQYF. This rearrangement joins TRBV21-1 to TRBJ2-7; TRBD1, the table's D call, lacks a check against the DNA. TRBV21-1 is annotated as a pseudogene. The CDR3 spans 14 residues.

V is TRBV20-1 and J is TRBJ2-7, with 8 nucleotides matching TRBD2. The V and J ends lost 6 bases and 7 bases, in that order; junction bases with no gene match: 5. The CDR3 has 11 residues. Germline CDR1 reads DFQATT; CDR2 reads SNEGSKA (reference sequence). Here the CDR3 reads CSASSGEEQYF. CDR3 bases: TGCAGTGCAAGTAGCGGGGAGGAGCAGTACTTC.

The chain carries TRBV7-2 and TRBJ2-7; D perhaps matches TRBD1 (5 bases). The germline V gene has CDR1 SGHTA and CDR2 FQGNSA. The ends were cut back, 4 bases at V and 0 bases at J, with 25 bases in the middle. This CDR3 comprises 19 residues. CDR3 protein: CASSSFSAGTGTRSYEQYF. DNA for the CDR3: TGTGCCAGCAGCTCCTTTTCGGCCGGAACAGGTACCCGCTCCTACGAGCAGTACTTC. The entire variable domain, with the rest obtained from reference TRBV7-2 and TRBJ2-7, is as follows: GAGVSQSPSNKVTEKGKDVELRCDPISGHTALYWYRQSLGQGLEFLIYFQGNSAPDKSGLPSDRFSAERTGGSVSTLTIQRTQQEDSAVYLCASSSFSAGTGTRSYEQYFGPGTRLTVT.

J is TRBJ2-2 and V is TRBV7-2; maybe TRBD2 (5 bases). Trimming shortened V by 2 bases and J by 0 bases, and 7 bases separated the two germline ends. The CDR3 spans 15 residues. Germline assignment: CDR1 SGHTA and CDR2 FQGNSA. CDR3 sequence reads: CASSLLAANTGELFF. The CDR3 region has the DNA TGTGCCAGCAGCTTACTAGCCGCGAACACCGGGGAGCTGTTTTTT.

DNA of the CDR3: TGTGCCGGGAAGAGGGACAGCGTTAATGAAAAACTGTTTTTT. This encodes CAGKRDSVNEKLFF. This chain joins TRBV2 and TRBJ1-4; 7 nucleotides agree with TRBD1. This CDR3 has 14 amino acids. V was clipped by 11 bases and J by 4 bases; unmatched bases: 10. Germline loops: CDR1 SNHLY, CDR2 FYNNEI.

The chain joins TRBV18 to TRBJ2-7; 7 bases agree with TRBD2. Trimming removed 6 bases from V and 1 base from J; junction bases left unmatched: 6. Germline V gives CDR1 KGHSH, CDR2 LQKENI. The CDR3 has 14 amino acids. The CDR3 bases are TGTGCCAGCTCGCTTAGCGGGCGTTCCTACGAGCAGTACTTC. Encoded protein: CASSLSGRSYEQYF.

The V and J genes are TRBV19 and TRBJ1-6; 8 bases match TRBD1. Germline CDR1 is LNHDA and CDR2 is SQIVND (reference sequence). The trim removed 3 bases at V and 7 bases at J, leaving 5 bases unmatched. The CDR3 is 15 residues long. The CDR3 spells CASSIRTGRNSPLHF. In DNA form, the CDR3 reads TGTGCCAGTAGTATCCGGACAGGGAGGAATTCACCCCTCCACTTT.